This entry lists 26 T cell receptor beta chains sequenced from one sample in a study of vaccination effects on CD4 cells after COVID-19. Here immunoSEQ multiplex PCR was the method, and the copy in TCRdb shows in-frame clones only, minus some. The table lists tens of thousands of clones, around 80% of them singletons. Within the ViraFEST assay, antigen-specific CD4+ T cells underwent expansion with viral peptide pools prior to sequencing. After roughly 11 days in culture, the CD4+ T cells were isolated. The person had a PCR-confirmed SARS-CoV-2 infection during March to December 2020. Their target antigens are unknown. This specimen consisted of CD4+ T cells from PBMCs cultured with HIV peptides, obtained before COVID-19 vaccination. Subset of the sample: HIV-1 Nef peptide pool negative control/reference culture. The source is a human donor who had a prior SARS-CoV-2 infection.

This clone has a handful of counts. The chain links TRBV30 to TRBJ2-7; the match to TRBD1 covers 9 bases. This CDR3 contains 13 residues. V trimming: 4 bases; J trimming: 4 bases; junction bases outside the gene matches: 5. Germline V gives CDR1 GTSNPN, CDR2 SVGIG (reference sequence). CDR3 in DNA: TGTGCCTGGACAACCGGGACAGGGTACGAGCAGTACTTC. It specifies CAWTTGTGYEQYF. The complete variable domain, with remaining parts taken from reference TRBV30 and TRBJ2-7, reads SQTIHQWPATLVQPVGSPLSLECTVEGTSNPNLYWYRQAAGRGLQLLFYSVGIGQISSEVPQNLSASRPQDRQFILSSKKLLLSDSGFYLCAWTTGTGYEQYFGPGTRLTVT.

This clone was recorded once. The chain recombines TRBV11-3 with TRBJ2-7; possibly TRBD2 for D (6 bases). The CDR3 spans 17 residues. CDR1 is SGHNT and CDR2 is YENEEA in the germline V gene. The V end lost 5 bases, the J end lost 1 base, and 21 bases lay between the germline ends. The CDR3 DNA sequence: TGTGCCAGCAGCGGATTGGGGGGTAGCGGAACGTCCTACGAGCAGTACTTC. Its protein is CASSGLGGSGTSYEQYF.

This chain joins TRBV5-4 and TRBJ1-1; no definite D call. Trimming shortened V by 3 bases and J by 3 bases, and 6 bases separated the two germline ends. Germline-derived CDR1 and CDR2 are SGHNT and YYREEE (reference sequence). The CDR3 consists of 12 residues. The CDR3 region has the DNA TGTGCCAGCAGCTCCCAATACACTGAAGCTTTCTTT. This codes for CASSSQYTEAFF.

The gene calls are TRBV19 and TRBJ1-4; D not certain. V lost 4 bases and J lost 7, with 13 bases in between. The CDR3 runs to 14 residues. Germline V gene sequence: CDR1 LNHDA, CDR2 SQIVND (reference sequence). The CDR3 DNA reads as TGTGCCAGTAGTAGATCCGCCGTGGGTGAAAAACTGTTTTTT. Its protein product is CASSRSAVGEKLFF. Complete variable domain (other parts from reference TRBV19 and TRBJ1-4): DGGITQSPKYLFRKEGQNVTLSCEQNLNHDAMYWYRQDPGQGLRLIYYSQIVNDFQKGDIAEGYSVSREKKESFPLTVTSAQKNPTAFYLCASSRSAVGEKLFFGSGTQLSVL.

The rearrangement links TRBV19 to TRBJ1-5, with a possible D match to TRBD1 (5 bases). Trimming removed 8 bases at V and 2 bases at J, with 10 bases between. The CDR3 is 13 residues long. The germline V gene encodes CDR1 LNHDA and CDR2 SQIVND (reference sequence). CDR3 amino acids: CASVGVGNQPQHF. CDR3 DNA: TGTGCCAGTGTAGGGGTGGGCAATCAGCCCCAGCATTTT.

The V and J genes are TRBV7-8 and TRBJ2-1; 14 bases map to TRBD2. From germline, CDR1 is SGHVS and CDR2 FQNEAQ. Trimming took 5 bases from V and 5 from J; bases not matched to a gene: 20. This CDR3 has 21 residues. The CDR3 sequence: CASSLFASPGLAGEDHNEQFF. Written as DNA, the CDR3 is TGTGCCAGCAGCCTTTTTGCTAGCCCGGGACTAGCGGGAGAGGACCACAATGAGCAGTTCTTC.

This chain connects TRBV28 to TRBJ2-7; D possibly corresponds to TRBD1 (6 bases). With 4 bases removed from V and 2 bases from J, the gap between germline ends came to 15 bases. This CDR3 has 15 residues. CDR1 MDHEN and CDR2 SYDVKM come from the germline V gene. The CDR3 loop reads CASSSPGTPPYEQYF. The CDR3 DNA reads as TGTGCCAGCAGTTCCCCCGGGACACCGCCCTACGAGCAGTACTTC.

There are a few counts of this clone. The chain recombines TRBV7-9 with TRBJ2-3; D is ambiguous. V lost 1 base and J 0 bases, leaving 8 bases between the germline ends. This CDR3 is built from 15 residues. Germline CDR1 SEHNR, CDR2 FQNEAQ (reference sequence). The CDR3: CASSLGQQSTDTQYF. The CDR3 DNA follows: TGTGCCAGCAGCTTAGGCCAGCAGAGCACAGATACGCAGTATTTT.

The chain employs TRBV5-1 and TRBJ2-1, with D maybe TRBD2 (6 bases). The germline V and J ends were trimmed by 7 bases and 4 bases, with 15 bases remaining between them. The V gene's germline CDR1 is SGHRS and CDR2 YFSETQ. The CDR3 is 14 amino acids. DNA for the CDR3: TGCGCCAGCCAGCGCAACGGGGGTTACAATGAGCAGTTCTTC. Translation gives CASQRNGGYNEQFF.

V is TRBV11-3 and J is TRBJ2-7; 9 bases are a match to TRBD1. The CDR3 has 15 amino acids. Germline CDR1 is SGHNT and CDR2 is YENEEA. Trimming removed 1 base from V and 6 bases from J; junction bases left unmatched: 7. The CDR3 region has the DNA TGTGCCAGCAGCTTAGGTTCGGGACAGGGACCCGAGCAGTACTTC. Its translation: CASSLGSGQGPEQYF.

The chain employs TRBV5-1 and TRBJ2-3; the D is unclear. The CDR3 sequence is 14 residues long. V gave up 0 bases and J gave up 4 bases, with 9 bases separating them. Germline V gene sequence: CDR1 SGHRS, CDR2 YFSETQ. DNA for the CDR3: TGCGCCAGCAGCTTGGGTTCCAGCGCAGATACGCAGTATTTT. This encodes CASSLGSSADTQYF.

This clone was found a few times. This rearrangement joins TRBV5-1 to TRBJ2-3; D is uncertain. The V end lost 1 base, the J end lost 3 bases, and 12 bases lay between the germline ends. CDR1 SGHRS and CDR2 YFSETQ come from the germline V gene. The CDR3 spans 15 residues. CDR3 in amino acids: CASSLSLVLTDTQYF. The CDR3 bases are TGCGCCAGCAGCTTGTCTTTAGTTCTGACAGATACGCAGTATTTT.

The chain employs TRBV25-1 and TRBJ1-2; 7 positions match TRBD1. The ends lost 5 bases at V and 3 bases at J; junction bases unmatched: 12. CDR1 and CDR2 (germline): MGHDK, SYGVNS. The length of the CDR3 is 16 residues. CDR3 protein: CASSPFDRDPYYGYTF. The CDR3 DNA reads TGTGCCAGCAGTCCATTCGACAGGGATCCATACTATGGCTACACCTTC.

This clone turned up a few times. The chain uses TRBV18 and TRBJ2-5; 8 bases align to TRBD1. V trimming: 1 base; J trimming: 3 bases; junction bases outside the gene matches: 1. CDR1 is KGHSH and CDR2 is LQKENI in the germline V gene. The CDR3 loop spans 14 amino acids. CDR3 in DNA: TGTGCCAGCTCACCACGGACAGGGAAAGAGACCCAGTACTTC. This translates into CASSPRTGKETQYF.

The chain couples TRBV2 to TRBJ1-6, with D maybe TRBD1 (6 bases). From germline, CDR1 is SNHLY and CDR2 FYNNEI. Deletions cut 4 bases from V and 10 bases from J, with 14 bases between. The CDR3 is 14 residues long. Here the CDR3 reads CASSAEGGWSPLHF. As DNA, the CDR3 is TGTGCCAGCAGTGCAGAGGGGGGTTGGTCACCCCTCCACTTT.

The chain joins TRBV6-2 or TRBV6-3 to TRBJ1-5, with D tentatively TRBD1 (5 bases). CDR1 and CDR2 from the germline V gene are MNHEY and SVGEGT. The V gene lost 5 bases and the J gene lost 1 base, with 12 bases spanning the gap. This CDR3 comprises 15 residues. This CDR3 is CASSPLGRSNQPQHF. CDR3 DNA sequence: TGTGCCAGCAGTCCCTTGGGGCGGAGCAATCAGCCCCAGCATTTT.

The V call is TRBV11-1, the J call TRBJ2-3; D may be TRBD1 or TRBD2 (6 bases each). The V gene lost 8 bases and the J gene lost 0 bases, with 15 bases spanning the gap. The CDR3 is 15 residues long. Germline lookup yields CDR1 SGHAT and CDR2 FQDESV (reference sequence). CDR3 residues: CASARGAGSTDTQYF. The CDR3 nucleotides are TGTGCCAGCGCAAGGGGGGCTGGGAGCACAGATACGCAGTATTTT.

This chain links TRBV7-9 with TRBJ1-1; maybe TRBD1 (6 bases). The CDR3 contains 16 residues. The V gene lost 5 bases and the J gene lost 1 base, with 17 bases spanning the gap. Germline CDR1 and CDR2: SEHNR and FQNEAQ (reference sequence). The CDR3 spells CASSPRPGTSNTEAFF. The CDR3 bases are TGTGCCAGCAGCCCGCGTCCCGGGACATCGAACACTGAAGCTTTCTTT.

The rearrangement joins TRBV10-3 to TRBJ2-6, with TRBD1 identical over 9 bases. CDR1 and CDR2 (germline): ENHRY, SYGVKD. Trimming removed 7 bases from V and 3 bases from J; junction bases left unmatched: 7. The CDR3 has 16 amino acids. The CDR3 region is CAITEQGAFGANVLTF. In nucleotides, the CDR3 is TGTGCCATCACAGAACAGGGGGCGTTTGGGGCCAACGTCCTGACTTTC.

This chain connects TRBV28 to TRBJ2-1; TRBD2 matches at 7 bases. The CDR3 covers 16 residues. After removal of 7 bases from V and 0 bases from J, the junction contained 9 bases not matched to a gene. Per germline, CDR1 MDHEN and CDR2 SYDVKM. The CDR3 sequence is CASISDRGSSYNEQFF. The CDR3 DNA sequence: TGTGCCAGCATTTCGGACCGCGGGAGCTCCTACAATGAGCAGTTCTTC.

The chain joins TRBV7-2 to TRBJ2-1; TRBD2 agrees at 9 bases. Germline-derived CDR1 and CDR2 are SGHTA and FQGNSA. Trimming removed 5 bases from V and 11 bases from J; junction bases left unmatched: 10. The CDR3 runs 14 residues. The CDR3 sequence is CASSPGIAGVKQFF. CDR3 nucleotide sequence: TGTGCCAGCAGCCCCGGGATAGCGGGAGTTAAGCAGTTCTTC. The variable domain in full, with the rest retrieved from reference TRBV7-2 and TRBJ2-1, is GAGVSQSPSNKVTEKGKDVELRCDPISGHTALYWYRQSLGQGLEFLIYFQGNSAPDKSGLPSDRFSAERTGGSVSTLTIQRTQQEDSAVYLCASSPGIAGVKQFFGPGTRLTVL.

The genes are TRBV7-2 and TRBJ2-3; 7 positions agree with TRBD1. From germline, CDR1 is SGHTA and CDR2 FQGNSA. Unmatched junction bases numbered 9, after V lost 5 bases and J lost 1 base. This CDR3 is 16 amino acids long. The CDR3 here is CASSLIITGGTDTQYF. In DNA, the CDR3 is TGTGCCAGCAGCCTAATTATTACAGGGGGCACAGATACGCAGTATTTT.

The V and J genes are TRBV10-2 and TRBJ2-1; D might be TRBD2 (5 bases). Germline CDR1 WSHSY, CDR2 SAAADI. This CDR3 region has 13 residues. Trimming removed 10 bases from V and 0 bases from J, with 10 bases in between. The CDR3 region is CATTSSSYNEQFF. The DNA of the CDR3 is TGCGCCACCACTAGTAGCTCCTACAATGAGCAGTTCTTC.

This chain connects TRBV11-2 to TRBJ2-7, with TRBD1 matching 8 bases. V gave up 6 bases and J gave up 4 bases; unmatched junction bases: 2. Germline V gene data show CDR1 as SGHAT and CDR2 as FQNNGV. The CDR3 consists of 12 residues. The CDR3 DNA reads TGTGCCAGCAGTGGACAGGGTTACGAGCAGTACTTC. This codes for CASSGQGYEQYF.

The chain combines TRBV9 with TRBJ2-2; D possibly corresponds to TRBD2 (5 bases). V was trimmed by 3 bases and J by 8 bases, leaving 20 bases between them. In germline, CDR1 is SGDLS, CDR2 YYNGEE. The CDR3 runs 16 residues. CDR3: CASSEGRELLGGELFF. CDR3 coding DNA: TGTGCCAGCAGCGAGGGCCGGGAATTGCTGGGGGGGGAGCTGTTTTTT.

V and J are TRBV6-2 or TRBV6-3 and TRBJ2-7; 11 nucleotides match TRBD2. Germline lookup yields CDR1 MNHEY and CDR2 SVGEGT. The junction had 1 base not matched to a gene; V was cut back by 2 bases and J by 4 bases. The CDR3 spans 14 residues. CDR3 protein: CASSYGTSGYEQYF. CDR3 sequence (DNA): TGTGCCAGCAGTTACGGGACTAGCGGTTACGAGCAGTACTTC.